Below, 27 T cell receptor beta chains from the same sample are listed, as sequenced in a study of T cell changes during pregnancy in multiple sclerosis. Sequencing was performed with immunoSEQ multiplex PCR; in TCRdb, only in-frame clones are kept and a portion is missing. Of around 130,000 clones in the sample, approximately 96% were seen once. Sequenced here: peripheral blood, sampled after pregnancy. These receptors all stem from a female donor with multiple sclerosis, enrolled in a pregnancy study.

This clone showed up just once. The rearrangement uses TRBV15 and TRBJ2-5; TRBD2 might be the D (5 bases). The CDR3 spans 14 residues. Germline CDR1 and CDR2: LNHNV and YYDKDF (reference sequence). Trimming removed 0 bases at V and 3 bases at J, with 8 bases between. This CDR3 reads CATSRDLREETQYF. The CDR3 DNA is TGTGCCACCAGCAGAGATTTGAGGGAAGAGACCCAGTACTTC.

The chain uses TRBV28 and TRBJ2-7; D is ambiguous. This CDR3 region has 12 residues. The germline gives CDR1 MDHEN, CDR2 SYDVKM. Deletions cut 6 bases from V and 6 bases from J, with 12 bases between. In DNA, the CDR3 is TGTGCCAGCAGCCACCAAGCATCCGAGCAGTACTTC. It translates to CASSHQASEQYF.

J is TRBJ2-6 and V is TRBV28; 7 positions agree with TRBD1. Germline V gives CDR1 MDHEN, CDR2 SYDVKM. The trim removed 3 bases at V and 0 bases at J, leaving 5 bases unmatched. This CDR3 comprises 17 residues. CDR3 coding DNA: TGTGCCAGCAGTTTGACAGGGCCTAACTCTGGGGCCAACGTCCTGACTTTC. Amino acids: CASSLTGPNSGANVLTF. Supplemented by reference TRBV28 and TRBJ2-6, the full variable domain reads DVKVTQSSRYLVKRTGEKVFLECVQDMDHENMFWYRQDPGLGLRLIYFSYDVKMKEKGDIPEGYSVSREKKERFSLILESASTNQTSMYLCASSLTGPNSGANVLTFGAGSRLTVL.

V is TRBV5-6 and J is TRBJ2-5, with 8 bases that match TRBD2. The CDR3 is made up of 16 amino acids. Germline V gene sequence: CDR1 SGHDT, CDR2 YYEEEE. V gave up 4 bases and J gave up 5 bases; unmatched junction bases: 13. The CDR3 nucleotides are TGTGCCAGCAGCCCAGCACGGGAGGGCGTTCGGGAGACCCAGTACTTC. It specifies CASSPAREGVRETQYF.

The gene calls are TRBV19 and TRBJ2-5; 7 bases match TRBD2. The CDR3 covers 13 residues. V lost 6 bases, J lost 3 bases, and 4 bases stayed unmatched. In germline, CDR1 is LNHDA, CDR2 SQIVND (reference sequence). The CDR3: CASSDRGEETQYF. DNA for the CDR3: TGTGCCAGTAGCGACCGGGGGGAAGAGACCCAGTACTTC. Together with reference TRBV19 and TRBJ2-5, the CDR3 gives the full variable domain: DGGITQSPKYLFRKEGQNVTLSCEQNLNHDAMYWYRQDPGQGLRLIYYSQIVNDFQKGDIAEGYSVSREKKESFPLTVTSAQKNPTAFYLCASSDRGEETQYFGPGTRLLVL.

In nucleotides, the CDR3 is TGTGCCAGCAGCCCGTTTAGTAATGAAAAACTGTTTTTT. It codes for CASSPFSNEKLFF. The gene calls are TRBV7-9 and TRBJ1-4; D not certain. This CDR3 is 13 amino acids long. V was pared by 5 bases and J by 4 bases, with 8 bases between. Germline V gene data show CDR1 as SEHNR and CDR2 as FQNEAQ (reference sequence).

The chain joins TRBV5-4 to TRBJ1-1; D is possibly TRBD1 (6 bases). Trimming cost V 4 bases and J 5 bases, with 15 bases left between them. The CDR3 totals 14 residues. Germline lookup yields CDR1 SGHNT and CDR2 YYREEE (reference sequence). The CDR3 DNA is TGTGCCAGCAGCAGACAGGCCGACGGGACTGAAGCTTTCTTT. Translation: CASSRQADGTEAFF. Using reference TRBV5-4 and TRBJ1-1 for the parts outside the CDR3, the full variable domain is ETGVTQSPTHLIKTRGQQVTLRCSSQSGHNTVSWYQQALGQGPQFIFQYYREEENGRGNFPPRFSGLQFPNYSSELNVNALELDDSALYLCASSRQADGTEAFFGQGTRLTVV.

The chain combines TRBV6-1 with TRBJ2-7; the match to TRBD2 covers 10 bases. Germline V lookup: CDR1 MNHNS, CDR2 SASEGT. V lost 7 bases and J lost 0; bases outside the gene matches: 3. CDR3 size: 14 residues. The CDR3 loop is CASKLAGSSYEQYF. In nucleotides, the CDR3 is TGTGCCAGCAAACTAGCGGGAAGCTCCTACGAGCAGTACTTC.

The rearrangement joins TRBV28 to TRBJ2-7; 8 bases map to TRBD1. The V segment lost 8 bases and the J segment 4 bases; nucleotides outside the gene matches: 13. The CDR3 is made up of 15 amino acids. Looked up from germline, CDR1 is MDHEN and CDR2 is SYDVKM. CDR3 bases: TGTGCCAGCGGGATAGGACAGGGTTTGTCTTACGAGCAGTACTTC. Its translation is CASGIGQGLSYEQYF.

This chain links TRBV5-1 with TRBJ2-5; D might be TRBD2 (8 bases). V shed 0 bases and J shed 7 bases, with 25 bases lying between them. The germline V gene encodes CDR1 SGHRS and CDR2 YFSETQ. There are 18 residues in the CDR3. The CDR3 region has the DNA TGCGCCAGCAGCTTGGCCCCCGAACCTAGCGGGCCAGGGGGGACCCAGTACTTC. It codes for CASSLAPEPSGPGGTQYF.

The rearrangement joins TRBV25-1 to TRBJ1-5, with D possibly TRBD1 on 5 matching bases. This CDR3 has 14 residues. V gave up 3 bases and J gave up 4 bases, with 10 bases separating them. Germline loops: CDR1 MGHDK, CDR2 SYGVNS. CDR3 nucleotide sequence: TGTGCCAGCAGTGACGGCGCAGGGAATCAGCCCCAGCATTTT. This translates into CASSDGAGNQPQHF.

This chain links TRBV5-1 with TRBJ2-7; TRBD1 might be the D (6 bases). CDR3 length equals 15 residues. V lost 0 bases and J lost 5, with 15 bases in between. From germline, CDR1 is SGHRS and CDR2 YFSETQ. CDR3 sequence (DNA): TGCGCCAGCAGCTTGGCCGTTCAGGGGACCCACGAGCAGTACTTC. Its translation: CASSLAVQGTHEQYF.

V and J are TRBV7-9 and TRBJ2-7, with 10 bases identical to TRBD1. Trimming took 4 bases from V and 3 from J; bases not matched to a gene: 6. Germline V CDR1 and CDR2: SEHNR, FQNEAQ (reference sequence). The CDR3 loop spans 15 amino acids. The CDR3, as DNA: TGTGCCAGCAGCTCCCTGACAGGGGGCGACTACGAGCAGTACTTC. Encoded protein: CASSSLTGGDYEQYF.

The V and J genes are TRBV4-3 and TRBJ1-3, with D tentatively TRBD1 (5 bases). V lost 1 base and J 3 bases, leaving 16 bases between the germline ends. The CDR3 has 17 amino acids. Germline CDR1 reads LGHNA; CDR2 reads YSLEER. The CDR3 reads CASSQVTLGGYGNTIYF. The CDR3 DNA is TGCGCCAGCAGCCAAGTCACCCTCGGGGGATATGGAAACACCATATATTTT.

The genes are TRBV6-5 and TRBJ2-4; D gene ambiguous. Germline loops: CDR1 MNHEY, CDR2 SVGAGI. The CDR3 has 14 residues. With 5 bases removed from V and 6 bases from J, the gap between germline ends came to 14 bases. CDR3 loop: CASSPGNPGNIQYF. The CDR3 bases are TGTGCCAGCAGTCCGGGTAATCCGGGAAACATTCAGTACTTC.

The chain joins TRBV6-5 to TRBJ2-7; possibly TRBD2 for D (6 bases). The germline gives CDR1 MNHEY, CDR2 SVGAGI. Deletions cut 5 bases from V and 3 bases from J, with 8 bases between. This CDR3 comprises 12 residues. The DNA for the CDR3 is TGTGCCAGCAGTCGCGGGGACTACGAGCAGTACTTC. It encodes CASSRGDYEQYF.

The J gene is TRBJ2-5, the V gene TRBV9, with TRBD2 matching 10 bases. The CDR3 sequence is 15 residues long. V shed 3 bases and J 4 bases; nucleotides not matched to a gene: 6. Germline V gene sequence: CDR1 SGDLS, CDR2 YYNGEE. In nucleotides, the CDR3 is TGTGCCAGCAGCGGGAGCGGGAGGGCCCCAGAGACCCAGTACTTC. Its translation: CASSGSGRAPETQYF.

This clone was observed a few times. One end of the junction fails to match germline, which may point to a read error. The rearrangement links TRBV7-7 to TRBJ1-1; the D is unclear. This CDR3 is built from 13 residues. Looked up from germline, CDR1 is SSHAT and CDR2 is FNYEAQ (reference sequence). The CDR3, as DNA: TGTGCTAGCAGCCGGACTCTGAACACTGAAGCTTTCTTT. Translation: CASSRTLNTEAFF. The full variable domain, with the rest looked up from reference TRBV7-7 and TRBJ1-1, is GAGVSQSPRYKVTKRGQDVTLRCDPISSHATLYWYQQALGQGPEFLTYFNYEAQPDKSGLPSDRFSAERPEGSISTLTIQRTEQRDSAMYRCASSRTLNTEAFFGQGTRLTVV.

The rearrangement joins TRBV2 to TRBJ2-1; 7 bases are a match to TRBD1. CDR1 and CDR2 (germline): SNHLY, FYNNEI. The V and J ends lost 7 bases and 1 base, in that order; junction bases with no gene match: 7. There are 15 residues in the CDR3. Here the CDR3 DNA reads TGTGCCAGCAACCTACAGGGGCCTTCCTACAATGAGCAGTTCTTC. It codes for CASNLQGPSYNEQFF.

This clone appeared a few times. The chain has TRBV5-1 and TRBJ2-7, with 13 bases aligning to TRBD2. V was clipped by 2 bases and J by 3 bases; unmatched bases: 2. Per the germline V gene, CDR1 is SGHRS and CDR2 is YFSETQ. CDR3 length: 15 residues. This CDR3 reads CASSLGLAGVYEQYF. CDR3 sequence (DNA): TGCGCCAGCAGCTTAGGACTAGCGGGAGTCTACGAGCAGTACTTC.

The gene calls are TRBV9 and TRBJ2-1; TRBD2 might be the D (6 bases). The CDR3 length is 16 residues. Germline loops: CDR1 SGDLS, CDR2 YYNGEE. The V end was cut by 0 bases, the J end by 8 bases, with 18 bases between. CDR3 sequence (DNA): TGTGCCAGCAGCGTAGCTCCGAGACTAGATGTATATGAGCAGTTCTTC. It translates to CASSVAPRLDVYEQFF.

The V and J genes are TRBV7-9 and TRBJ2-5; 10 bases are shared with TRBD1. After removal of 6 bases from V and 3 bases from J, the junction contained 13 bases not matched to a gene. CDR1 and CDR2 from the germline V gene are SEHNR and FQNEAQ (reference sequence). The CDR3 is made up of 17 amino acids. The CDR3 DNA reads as TGTGCCAGCAGTCGGACAGGGGGTTGGCCTAGCGAAGAGACCCAGTACTTC. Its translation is CASSRTGGWPSEETQYF.

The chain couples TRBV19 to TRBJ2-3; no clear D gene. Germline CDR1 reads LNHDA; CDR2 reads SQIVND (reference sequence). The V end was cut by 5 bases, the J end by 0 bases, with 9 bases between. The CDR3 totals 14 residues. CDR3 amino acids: CASSPRNSTDTQYF. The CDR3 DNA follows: TGTGCCAGTAGTCCCAGGAATAGCACAGATACGCAGTATTTT.

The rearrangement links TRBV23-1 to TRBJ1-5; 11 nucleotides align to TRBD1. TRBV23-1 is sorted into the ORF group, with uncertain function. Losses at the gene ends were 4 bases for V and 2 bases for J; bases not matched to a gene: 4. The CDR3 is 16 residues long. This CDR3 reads CASSPRTGGGNQPQHF. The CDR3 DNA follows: TGCGCCAGCAGTCCCCGGACAGGGGGCGGCAATCAGCCCCAGCATTTT.

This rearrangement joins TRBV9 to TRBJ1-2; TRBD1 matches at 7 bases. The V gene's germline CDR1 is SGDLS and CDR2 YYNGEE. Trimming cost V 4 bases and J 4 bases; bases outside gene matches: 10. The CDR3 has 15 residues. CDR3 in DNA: TGTGCCAGCAGCCCCGAGGGGGCGTGGGGCTATGGCTACACCTTC. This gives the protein CASSPEGAWGYGYTF.

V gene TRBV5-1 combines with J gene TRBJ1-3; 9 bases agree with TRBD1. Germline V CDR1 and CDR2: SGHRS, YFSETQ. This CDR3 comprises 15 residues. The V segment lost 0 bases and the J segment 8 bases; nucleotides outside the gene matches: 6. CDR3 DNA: TGCGCCAGCAGCTTGGGGGACAGGGTGGCAGACACCATATATTTT. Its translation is CASSLGDRVADTIYF.

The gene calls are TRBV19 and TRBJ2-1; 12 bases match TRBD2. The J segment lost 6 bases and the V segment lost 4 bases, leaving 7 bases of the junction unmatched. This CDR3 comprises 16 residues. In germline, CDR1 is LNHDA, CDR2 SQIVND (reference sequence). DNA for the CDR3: TGTGCCAGTAGTACCGCCGGGACTAGCGGGCGCAATGAGCAGTTCTTC. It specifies CASSTAGTSGRNEQFF.